The 22 T cell receptor beta chains in this list originate from one sample, sequenced in a study of cytomegalovirus exposure and HLA in healthy donors. The PCR made use of 60 Vbeta and 13 Jbeta primers. Produced via immunoSEQ multiplex PCR; TCRdb's table is partial and in-frame only. This sample has under 200,000 clones, with 77% found just once. The source material was PBMCs. These receptors all come from a male donor in good health and CMV-seropositive.

This clone was detected only a few times. The V gene is TRBV6-5, the J gene TRBJ1-1, with TRBD1 as a possible D gene (6 bases). Germline CDR1 reads MNHEY; CDR2 reads SVGAGI. The CDR3 is 15 residues long. Trimming took off 2 bases at V and 6 bases at J, with 16 bases between the two ends. CDR3 amino acids: CASSYKTGRLAEAFF. The CDR3 region has the DNA TGTGCCAGCAGTTACAAAACAGGGAGACTGGCTGAAGCTTTCTTT.

The chain uses TRBV7-2 and TRBJ2-7; TRBD1 matches 8 bases. CDR1 SGHTA and CDR2 FQGNSA come from the germline V gene. The length of the CDR3 is 16 residues. Losses at the gene ends were 1 base for V and 2 bases for J; bases not matched to a gene: 7. The DNA for the CDR3 is TGTGCCAGCAGCTTAGGGACAGGGAGGCCACCCTACGAGCAGTACTTC. Translation gives CASSLGTGRPPYEQYF. Based on the CDR3 plus reference TRBV7-2 and TRBJ2-7, the full variable domain is GAGVSQSPSNKVTEKGKDVELRCDPISGHTALYWYRQSLGQGLEFLIYFQGNSAPDKSGLPSDRFSAERTGGSVSTLTIQRTQQEDSAVYLCASSLGTGRPPYEQYFGPGTRLTVT.

The genes are TRBV19 and TRBJ2-7; 7 nucleotides match TRBD1. Trimming removed 5 bases from V and 0 bases from J; junction bases left unmatched: 7. This CDR3 region has 15 residues. From germline, CDR1 is LNHDA and CDR2 SQIVND (reference sequence). Here the CDR3 DNA reads TGTGCCAGTAGTTTCACGACAGGGCGCTCCTACGAGCAGTACTTC. Protein: CASSFTTGRSYEQYF.

The genes are TRBV6-1 and TRBJ1-1; D might be TRBD1 (5 bases). CDR1 is MNHNS and CDR2 is SASEGT in the germline V gene. The V and J ends lost 0 bases and 4 bases respectively, with 12 bases between them. The CDR3 totals 15 residues. The CDR3 nucleotides are TGTGCCAGCAGTGAAGCTCGGGGGATGGGCACTGAAGCTTTCTTT. The encoded protein is CASSEARGMGTEAFF.

This chain links TRBV10-2 with TRBJ2-5, with 11 bases matching TRBD2. Trimming at V came to 5 bases and at J to 7 bases, leaving 6 bases not matched to a gene. The CDR3 is 14 amino acids. Germline V gene lookup returns CDR1 WSHSY and CDR2 SAAADI. CDR3 in DNA: TGCGCCAGCAGTTTTAGCGGGGGGGCCTCGACCCAGTACTTC. It is translated as CASSFSGGASTQYF.

The CDR3 region has the DNA TGTGCCATCGAGGGAGCAGGCAACCCCTACGAGCAGTACTTC. Protein: CAIEGAGNPYEQYF. The V and J genes are TRBV10-3 and TRBJ2-7; possible D gene TRBD2, 5 bases. Per germline, CDR1 ENHRY and CDR2 SYGVKD. This CDR3 has 14 residues. Trimming left V 8 bases short and J 2 bases short, with 16 bases between.

The chain couples TRBV9 to TRBJ2-3, with TRBD2 as a possible D gene (6 bases). This CDR3 contains 14 residues. Trimming removed 3 bases from V and 2 bases from J, with 10 bases in between. Germline CDR1 reads SGDLS; CDR2 reads YYNGEE. CDR3 coding DNA: TGTGCCAGCAGCGCCTCGGGAGCCACAGATACGCAGTATTTT. Protein product: CASSASGATDTQYF.

This clone showed up just a few times. The chain employs TRBV30 and TRBJ1-5; TRBD1 aligns across 7 bases. CDR1 is GTSNPN and CDR2 is SVGIG in the germline V gene (reference sequence). The CDR3 totals 16 residues. Germline trimming cut 0 bases from V and 0 bases from J; bases unmatched to any gene: 5. CDR3 residues: CAWSVQGKDSNQPQHF. CDR3 nucleotides: TGTGCCTGGAGTGTACAGGGGAAGGATAGCAATCAGCCCCAGCATTTT.

The chain recombines TRBV20-1 with TRBJ1-2, with a tentative D call TRBD1 (6 bases). This CDR3 is built from 11 residues. Germline loops: CDR1 DFQATT, CDR2 SNEGSKA (reference sequence). V was cut by 6 bases and J by 7 bases, with 12 bases left in between. The CDR3 is CSAQGRGGYTF. The CDR3 region has the DNA TGCAGTGCACAAGGCAGGGGTGGCTACACCTTC.

The J gene is TRBJ2-5, the V gene TRBV6-1, with TRBD1 identical over 10 bases. The V gene's germline CDR1 is MNHNS and CDR2 SASEGT. V lost 6 bases and J lost 4; bases outside the gene matches: 11. This CDR3 has 16 amino acids. The CDR3 region is CASSEPRTGGAETQYF. As DNA, the CDR3 is TGTGCCAGCAGCGAACCCCGGACAGGGGGAGCAGAGACCCAGTACTTC.

This rearrangement joins TRBV6-5 to TRBJ1-1, with TRBD1 as a possible D gene (5 bases). V lost 5 bases and J 1 base, leaving 11 bases between the germline ends. The CDR3 consists of 14 residues. The V gene's germline CDR1 is MNHEY and CDR2 SVGAGI. The DNA for the CDR3 is TGTGCCAGCAGTCCCGGACACCCGAACACTGAAGCTTTCTTT. It specifies CASSPGHPNTEAFF.

V gene TRBV9 combines with J gene TRBJ2-3; the D gene is possibly TRBD1 (6 bases). Germline lookup yields CDR1 SGDLS and CDR2 YYNGEE. There are 16 residues in the CDR3. Between the trimmed V and J ends, which lost 4 bases and 2 bases, there was a span of 17 bases. CDR3 protein: CASSSGTQGYTDTQYF. CDR3 nucleotide sequence: TGTGCCAGCAGCTCCGGGACACAAGGTTACACAGATACGCAGTATTTT.

This chain uses TRBV5-5 with TRBJ2-3; TRBD2 matches 12 bases. V dropped 0 bases and J dropped 2; count of bases not matched to a gene: 1. This CDR3 is 16 amino acids long. The V gene's germline CDR1 is SGHKS and CDR2 YYEKEE (reference sequence). DNA of the CDR3: TGTGCCAGCAGCTTGGGGACTAGCGGGGACACAGATACGCAGTATTTT. This gives the protein CASSLGTSGDTDTQYF.

The table lists this clone with a count of one. V gene TRBV5-6 combines with J gene TRBJ2-3, with 11 nucleotides matching TRBD1. Germline assignment: CDR1 SGHDT and CDR2 YYEEEE. Trimming cost V 4 bases and J 4 bases; bases outside gene matches: 8. This CDR3 region has 16 residues. The CDR3 protein is CASSPARTGGADTQYF. In DNA form, the CDR3 reads TGTGCCAGCAGCCCGGCAAGGACAGGGGGCGCAGATACGCAGTATTTT.

The chain uses TRBV5-5 and TRBJ1-4; maybe TRBD1 (6 bases). Germline V gene data show CDR1 as SGHKS and CDR2 as YYEKEE (reference sequence). The CDR3 length is 15 residues. The V gene lost 6 bases and the J gene lost 1 base, with 13 bases spanning the gap. The CDR3 DNA follows: TGTGCCAGCACCCTCCTACAGGGAACTAATGAAAAACTGTTTTTT. Protein product: CASTLLQGTNEKLFF.

The gene calls are TRBV11-1 and TRBJ2-7, with D tentatively TRBD2 (6 bases). Germline CDR1 is SGHAT and CDR2 is FQDESV (reference sequence). Trimming pared 5 bases from V and 5 bases from J, leaving 16 bases between. The CDR3 consists of 14 residues. The CDR3 loop reads CASSPEPTSHEQYF. CDR3 nucleotide sequence: TGTGCCAGCAGCCCCGAACCGACTAGTCACGAGCAGTACTTC.

This chain connects TRBV4-2 to TRBJ2-3; 11 nucleotides line up with TRBD2. V was pared by 4 bases and J by 7 bases, with 25 bases of the junction left unmatched. CDR3 size: 21 residues. Germline V gene sequence: CDR1 LGHNA, CDR2 YNFKEQ. The CDR3 sequence is CASSPEIIPGTSGWVGYTQYF. The DNA of the CDR3 is TGTGCCAGCAGCCCAGAAATAATCCCAGGGACTAGCGGATGGGTCGGGTATACGCAGTATTTT.

The chain couples TRBV13 to TRBJ2-3; D may be TRBD1 (5 bases). The CDR3 is 16 amino acids. V was shortened by 0 bases and J by 0 bases, with 10 bases between the two germline ends. The germline V gene has CDR1 PRHDT and CDR2 FYEKMQ (reference sequence). The CDR3: CASSLGGPTSTDTQYF. In DNA, the CDR3 is TGTGCCAGCAGCTTAGGGGGGCCCACTAGCACAGATACGCAGTATTTT.

This clone was recorded only once. The V call is TRBV10-3, the J call TRBJ2-2; perhaps TRBD1 as D (6 bases). V was trimmed by 6 bases and J by 0 bases, leaving 8 bases between them. The length of the CDR3 is 14 residues. Per germline, CDR1 ENHRY and CDR2 SYGVKD. The CDR3 protein is CAISRGANTGELFF. The DNA of the CDR3 is TGTGCCATCAGCAGGGGCGCGAACACCGGGGAGCTGTTTTTT.

The chain joins TRBV4-3 to TRBJ1-2, with D possibly TRBD1 on 5 matching bases. V dropped 2 bases and J dropped 7 bases, with 17 bases sitting between them. CDR1 is LGHNA, CDR2 YSLEER, per germline. The CDR3 contains 15 residues. The CDR3 loop is CASSQSRLGPGGYTF. CDR3 DNA sequence: TGCGCCAGCAGCCAATCTCGACTGGGGCCAGGTGGCTACACCTTC.

The rearrangement joins TRBV4-1 to TRBJ2-3; 7 bases are a match to TRBD1. Germline V gene sequence: CDR1 MGHRA, CDR2 YSYEKL. The length of the CDR3 is 17 residues. V gave up 3 bases and J gave up 4 bases; unmatched junction bases: 13. CDR3 amino acids: CASSHLKTGQGADTQYF. The CDR3 coding sequence is TGCGCCAGCAGCCACCTAAAGACTGGCCAGGGGGCAGATACGCAGTATTTT.

The V and J genes are TRBV7-9 and TRBJ2-5; TRBD2 matches at 7 bases. Germline V gives CDR1 SEHNR, CDR2 FQNEAQ (reference sequence). Trimming took 4 bases from V and 3 from J; bases not matched to a gene: 14. This CDR3 spans 17 amino acids. For the CDR3, the DNA is TGTGCCAGCAGCTCCCATCTAGCGGTCCGACAAAAAGAGACCCAGTACTTC. Amino acid sequence: CASSSHLAVRQKETQYF.